This TCR beta chain stems from a study of early T cells in non-severe SARS-CoV-2 infection. TCRdb used MiXCR to reprocess the 5' RACE reads, holding one entry per CDR3 protein. The table records about 81,000 distinct CDR3 sequences, 13% to 15% of them present only once. The germline gives CDR1 SEHNR, CDR2 FQNEAQ (reference sequence). The V end lost 1 base, the J end lost 6 bases, and 6 bases lay between the germline ends. The CDR3 covers 12 residues. This clonotype was recorded many times. The TCR sequence derives from an adult who was a healthcare worker with PCR-confirmed SARS-CoV-2 infection or an uninfected control (not recorded which). The chain joins TRBV7-9 to TRBJ1-2, with D uncertain. What was sequenced was whole blood. In DNA, the CDR3 is TGTGCCAGCAGCTTAGTCAGGAATGGCTACACCTTC. It codes for CASSLVRNGYTF.